The 25 T cell receptor beta chains reported below all come from one sample, sequenced in a study of blood T cell repertoires in COVID-19. TCRdb's copy holds only in-frame clones and misses some; the assay was immunoSEQ multiplex PCR. The sample lists hundreds of thousands of clones, 70% to 90% occurring once. The sample consisted of peripheral blood. The receptor source for this set is a man in his 70s with acute or convalescent COVID-19.

The chain couples TRBV28 to TRBJ1-2, with D unresolved. The CDR3 has 14 residues. Trimming pared 7 bases from V and 3 bases from J, leaving 15 bases between. Germline values: CDR1 MDHEN, CDR2 SYDVKM. The CDR3 coding sequence is TGTGCCAGCACCACTGCGGGCCTCGACTATGGCTACACCTTC. Its protein is CASTTAGLDYGYTF.

In this sample, this clone turned up a few times. The chain uses TRBV18 and TRBJ1-5; 10 bases align to TRBD1. The CDR3 has 14 residues. Germline CDR1 is KGHSH and CDR2 is LQKENI. After removal of 4 bases from V and 5 bases from J, the junction contained 2 bases not matched to a gene. The CDR3 DNA is TGTGCCAGCTCACGACAGGGGGCCGATCAGCCCCAGCATTTT. As protein: CASSRQGADQPQHF.

J is TRBJ1-4 and V is TRBV4-1; 7 nucleotides agree with TRBD1. Per the germline V gene, CDR1 is MGHRA and CDR2 is YSYEKL. V gave up 1 base and J gave up 6 bases; unmatched junction bases: 5. The CDR3 extends over 15 amino acids. DNA for the CDR3: TGCGCCAGCAGCCAAGGGAGTGGACAGGATGAAAAACTGTTTTTT. This codes for CASSQGSGQDEKLFF.

The V and J genes are TRBV10-1 and TRBJ1-2, with 8 bases lining up with TRBD1. J lost 11 bases, V lost 6 bases, and 17 bases had no gene match. The CDR3 runs to 15 residues. Per germline, CDR1 WNHNN and CDR2 SYGVQD (reference sequence). The CDR3 nucleotides read TGCGCCAGCAGGGGCCGGACAGGGAACCGGTTGGGGTACACCTTC. Protein sequence: CASRGRTGNRLGYTF.

The rearrangement uses TRBV23-1 and TRBJ2-3, with D uncertain. TRBV23-1 is recorded as an ORF, its role being uncertain. This CDR3 spans 13 amino acids. V dropped 6 bases and J dropped 0 bases, with 7 bases sitting between them. The CDR3 region is CASSYSSTDTQYF. CDR3 nucleotide sequence: TGCGCCAGCAGCTACAGTAGCACAGATACGCAGTATTTT.

The chain carries TRBV7-2 and TRBJ1-4; D is undetermined. The CDR3 runs 15 residues. Deletions cut 1 base from V and 8 bases from J, with 14 bases between. Germline CDR1 and CDR2: SGHTA and FQGNSA. CDR3 amino acids: CASSLGAGLYEKLFF. CDR3 coding DNA: TGTGCCAGCAGCTTAGGAGCGGGTCTCTACGAAAAACTGTTTTTT.

J is TRBJ2-1 and V is TRBV7-9; 10 nucleotides match TRBD1. The CDR3 has 16 amino acids. Germline V CDR1 and CDR2: SEHNR, FQNEAQ (reference sequence). The V and J ends lost 5 bases and 7 bases, in that order; junction bases with no gene match: 11. The CDR3 sequence: CASSRGDRGILNEQFF. The CDR3 bases are TGTGCCAGCAGCCGAGGGGACAGGGGCATCTTGAATGAGCAGTTCTTC. The entire variable domain, with the rest obtained from reference TRBV7-9 and TRBJ2-1, is as follows: DTGVSQNPRHKITKRGQNVTFRCDPISEHNRLYWYRQTLGQGPEFLTYFQNEAQLEKSRLLSDRFSAERPKGSFSTLEIQRTEQGDSAMYLCASSRGDRGILNEQFFGPGTRLTVL.

The chain joins TRBV6-2 or TRBV6-3 to TRBJ2-5; D might be TRBD2 (6 bases). The ends were cut back, 5 bases at V and 3 bases at J, with 13 bases in the middle. Germline CDR1 reads MNHEY; CDR2 reads SVGEGT. CDR3 length: 14 residues. Here the CDR3 DNA reads TGTGCCAGCAGTCGTGGGGGGTTAGAAGAGACCCAGTACTTC. It translates to CASSRGGLEETQYF.

The genes are TRBV3-1 (or the pseudogene TRBV3-2) and TRBJ2-2, with D perhaps TRBD2 (6 bases). Germline V gives CDR1 LGHDT, CDR2 YNNKEL (reference sequence). V was shortened by 1 base and J by 4 bases, with 7 bases between the two germline ends. This CDR3 contains 14 residues. CDR3: CASSQAGVTGELFF. The CDR3 nucleotides are TGTGCCAGCAGCCAAGCGGGGGTCACCGGGGAGCTGTTTTTT.

The chain joins TRBV4-2 to TRBJ2-1; 10 bases map to TRBD2. J lost 7 bases, V lost 0 bases, and 6 bases had no gene match. CDR3 length: 16 residues. CDR1 is LGHNA and CDR2 is YNFKEQ in the germline V gene. This CDR3 is CASSQDYGLAANEQFF. Here the CDR3 DNA reads TGTGCCAGCAGCCAAGACTACGGACTAGCGGCAAATGAGCAGTTCTTC.

The chain recombines TRBV5-5 with TRBJ1-3; D not resolved. V shed 0 bases and J shed 0 bases, with 10 bases lying between them. Germline assignment: CDR1 SGHKS and CDR2 YYEKEE (reference sequence). The CDR3 extends over 16 amino acids. CDR3 bases: TGTGCCAGCAGCTTGGCCGCGGTTGACTCTGGAAACACCATATATTTT. As protein: CASSLAAVDSGNTIYF.

This chain links TRBV12-5 with TRBJ2-1; TRBD2 might be the D (5 bases). V lost 1 base, J lost 8 bases, and 12 bases lay in between. The CDR3 covers 14 residues. Germline V gives CDR1 LGHNT, CDR2 FRNRAP. The CDR3 sequence: CASGLEAGRDEQFF. The CDR3 nucleotides read TGTGCTAGTGGTTTGGAGGCGGGTAGAGATGAGCAGTTCTTC.

Only one count was recorded for this clone. Here the CDR3 reads CASSHDRGTAGGYTF. The CDR3 nucleotides read TGTGCCAGCAGTCACGACAGGGGTACCGCTGGGGGCTACACCTTC. The rearrangement links TRBV6-5 to TRBJ1-2; 8 bases are a match to TRBD1. Germline CDR1 reads MNHEY; CDR2 reads SVGAGI. The CDR3 loop spans 15 amino acids. Trimming removed 5 bases from V and 8 bases from J; junction bases left unmatched: 13.

This clone turned up a few times. The chain couples TRBV19 to TRBJ2-5; TRBD2 matches at 13 bases. Per the germline V gene, CDR1 is LNHDA and CDR2 is SQIVND (reference sequence). The V segment lost 3 bases and the J segment 0 bases; nucleotides outside the gene matches: 4. The CDR3 is 17 residues long. CDR3 DNA sequence: TGTGCCAGTAGTATTGAACTAGCGGGGGGGAACCAAGAGACCCAGTACTTC. This codes for CASSIELAGGNQETQYF.

The chain carries TRBV6-2 or TRBV6-3 and TRBJ1-5; 8 bases match TRBD1. CDR3 length: 15 amino acids. V lost 2 bases and J lost 6; bases outside the gene matches: 6. CDR1 and CDR2 (germline): MNHEY, SVGEGT. The CDR3 coding sequence is TGTGCCAGCAGTTACGACAGGGGTTATACTCAGCCCCAGCATTTT. Translated, it gives CASSYDRGYTQPQHF.

The chain links TRBV9 to TRBJ2-3, with 7 nucleotides matching TRBD1. Trimming cost V 4 bases and J 5 bases; bases outside gene matches: 10. Germline lookup yields CDR1 SGDLS and CDR2 YYNGEE. This CDR3 comprises 15 residues. CDR3 DNA sequence: TGTGCCAGCAGCCCAAGAGAGGGGGCGGTAGATACGCAGTATTTT. Translation gives CASSPREGAVDTQYF.

The chain recombines TRBV7-2 with TRBJ2-7; D perhaps matches TRBD2 (5 bases). Germline CDR1 and CDR2: SGHTA and FQGNSA. The CDR3 runs 14 residues. Deletions cut 4 bases from V and 2 bases from J, with 12 bases between. In nucleotides, the CDR3 is TGTGCCAGCAGCTCTACTAGAGGGCCCTACGAGCAGTACTTC. The encoded protein is CASSSTRGPYEQYF.

The rearrangement links TRBV9 to TRBJ2-1; 11 bases agree with TRBD2. V lost 4 bases to trimming and J lost 4 bases; unmatched junction nucleotides: 4. This CDR3 is built from 15 residues. Germline V gene data show CDR1 as SGDLS and CDR2 as YYNGEE. In nucleotides, the CDR3 is TGTGCCAGCAGCCCGACTAGCGGGGTTTACAATGAGCAGTTCTTC. It encodes CASSPTSGVYNEQFF.

A single count supports this clone. The chain recombines TRBV3-1 (or the pseudogene TRBV3-2) with TRBJ2-7; 8 nucleotides line up with TRBD2. Germline assignment: CDR1 LGHDT and CDR2 YNNKEL (reference sequence). V trimming: 0 bases; J trimming: 6 bases; junction bases outside the gene matches: 13. This CDR3 is 17 amino acids long. CDR3 sequence (DNA): TGTGCCAGCAGCCAAGATCAGGAGCGGGAGAAGGGTCCCGAGCAGTACTTC. It yields the protein CASSQDQEREKGPEQYF.

The chain couples TRBV30 to TRBJ1-6; D is undetermined. Trimming pared 0 bases from V and 0 bases from J, leaving 6 bases between. This CDR3 contains 15 residues. CDR1 and CDR2 (germline): GTSNPN, SVGIG (reference sequence). The CDR3 DNA reads as TGTGCCTGGAGTGTTCTGAGCTCCTATAATTCACCCCTCCACTTT. Its protein product is CAWSVLSSYNSPLHF. Looking up the rest from reference TRBV30 and TRBJ1-6 gives the full variable domain: SQTIHQWPATLVQPVGSPLSLECTVEGTSNPNLYWYRQAAGRGLQLLFYSVGIGQISSEVPQNLSASRPQDRQFILSSKKLLLSDSGFYLCAWSVLSSYNSPLHFGNGTRLTVT.

V usage is TRBV19 and J usage is TRBJ1-2, with 8 bases fitting TRBD1. Germline CDR1 LNHDA, CDR2 SQIVND (reference sequence). V lost 2 bases, J lost 7 bases, and 3 bases stayed unmatched. The CDR3 sequence is 13 residues long. CDR3 amino acids: CASSITDRAGYTF. The CDR3 nucleotides are TGTGCCAGTAGTATAACGGACAGGGCTGGCTACACCTTC.

V and J are TRBV6-5 and TRBJ2-3; D remains unclear. CDR1 MNHEY and CDR2 SVGAGI come from the germline V gene. Trimming took 6 bases from V and 1 from J, leaving 8 bases between them. The CDR3 is 13 residues long. The CDR3 DNA reads TGTGCCAGCAGACGTCAGGGCACAGATACGCAGTATTTT. Translated, it gives CASRRQGTDTQYF.

This CDR3 reads CASSQKRLAGGNEQFF. For the CDR3, the DNA is TGCGCCAGCAGTCAAAAGAGACTAGCGGGAGGAAATGAGCAGTTCTTC. The J gene is TRBJ2-1, the V gene TRBV23-1, with 13 bases aligning to TRBD2. TRBV23-1 is flagged as an ORF with uncertain function. The V and J ends lost 2 bases and 7 bases, in that order; junction bases with no gene match: 5. The CDR3 has 16 amino acids.

This chain uses TRBV5-4 with TRBJ2-7; 10 bases line up with TRBD2. The CDR3 is 16 amino acids. The V and J ends lost 1 base and 2 bases, in that order; junction bases with no gene match: 6. Germline V gene lookup returns CDR1 SGHNT and CDR2 YYREEE (reference sequence). The CDR3 coding sequence is TGTGCCAGCAGCTTGTCTAGCGGGAGCGAAACCTACGAGCAGTACTTC. The encoded protein is CASSLSSGSETYEQYF.

The chain combines TRBV3-1 (or the pseudogene TRBV3-2) with TRBJ1-2; D gene unclear. The CDR3 runs 16 residues. CDR1 and CDR2 (germline): LGHDT, YNNKEL (reference sequence). Between the trimmed V and J ends, which lost 0 bases and 8 bases, there was a span of 19 bases. As DNA, the CDR3 is TGTGCCAGCAGCCAAGATTTCGGTGCCCTAAAGAGGGGCTACACCTTC. Translated, it gives CASSQDFGALKRGYTF.